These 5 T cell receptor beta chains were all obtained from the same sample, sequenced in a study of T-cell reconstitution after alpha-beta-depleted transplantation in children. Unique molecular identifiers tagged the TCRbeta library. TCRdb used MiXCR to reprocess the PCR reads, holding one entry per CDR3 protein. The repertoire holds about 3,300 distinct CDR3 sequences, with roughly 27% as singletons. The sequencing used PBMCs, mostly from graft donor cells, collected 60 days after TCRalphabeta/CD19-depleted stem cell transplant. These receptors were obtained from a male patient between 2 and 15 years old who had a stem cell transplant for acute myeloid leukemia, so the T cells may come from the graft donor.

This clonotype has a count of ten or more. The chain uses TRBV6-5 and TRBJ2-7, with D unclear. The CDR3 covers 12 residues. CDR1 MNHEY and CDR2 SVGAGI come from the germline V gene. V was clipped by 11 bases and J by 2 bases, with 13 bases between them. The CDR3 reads CACVSVTYEQYF. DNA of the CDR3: TGTGCCTGCGTGTCTGTTACCTACGAGCAGTACTTC.

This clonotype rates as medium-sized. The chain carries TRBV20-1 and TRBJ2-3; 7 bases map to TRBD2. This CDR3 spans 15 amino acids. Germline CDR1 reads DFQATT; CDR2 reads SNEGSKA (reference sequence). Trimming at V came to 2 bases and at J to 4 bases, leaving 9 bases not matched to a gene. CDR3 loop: CSARRWGGDADTQYF. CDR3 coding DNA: TGCAGTGCTAGAAGATGGGGGGGTGATGCAGATACGCAGTATTTT.

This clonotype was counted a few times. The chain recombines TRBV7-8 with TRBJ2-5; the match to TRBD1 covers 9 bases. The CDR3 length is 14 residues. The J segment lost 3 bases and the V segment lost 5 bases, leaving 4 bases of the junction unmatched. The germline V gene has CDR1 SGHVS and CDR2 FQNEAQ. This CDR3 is CASSQGQGKETQYF. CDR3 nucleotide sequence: TGTGCCAGCAGCCAGGGACAGGGAAAAGAGACCCAGTACTTC.

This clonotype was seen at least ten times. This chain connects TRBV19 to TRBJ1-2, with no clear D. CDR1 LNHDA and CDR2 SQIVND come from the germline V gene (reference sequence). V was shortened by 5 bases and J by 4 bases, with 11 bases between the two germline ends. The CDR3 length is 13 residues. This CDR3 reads CASSGGRFYGYTF. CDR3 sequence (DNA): TGTGCCAGTAGTGGAGGGAGATTCTATGGCTACACCTTC.

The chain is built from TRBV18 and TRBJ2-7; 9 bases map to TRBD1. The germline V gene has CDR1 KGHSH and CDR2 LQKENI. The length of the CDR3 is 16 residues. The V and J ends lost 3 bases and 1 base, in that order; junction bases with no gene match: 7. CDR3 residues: CASSPYPTGGSYEQYF. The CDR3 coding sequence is TGTGCCAGCTCACCCTATCCGACAGGGGGTTCCTACGAGCAGTACTTC.